Detailed here is one T cell receptor beta chain. The sample originates from a study of blood T cell repertoires in COVID-19. Profiling relied on immunoSEQ multiplex PCR, and the TCRdb table lists in-frame clones only, not all of them. The data hold hundreds of thousands of clones, with 85% to 90% observed a single time. The sequenced sample consisted of peripheral blood. This TCR was recovered from a woman between 18 and 30 years old with acute or convalescent COVID-19.

This CDR3 is CASSKGQAYNEQFF. The CDR3 region has the DNA TGTGCCAGCAGCAAGGGACAGGCATACAATGAGCAGTTCTTC. This chain connects TRBV11-2 to TRBJ2-1, with 8 bases that match TRBD1. Trimming removed 5 bases from V and 4 bases from J; junction bases left unmatched: 4. This CDR3 spans 14 amino acids. CDR1 and CDR2 from the germline V gene are SGHAT and FQNNGV.